The TCR beta chain described here comes from a study of blood T cell repertoires in COVID-19. Across the whole study: Some COVID-19 samples were acute and others convalescent; all came from the United States, Italy and Spain.

Original processing methods: Researchers report that nucleated cell counts were estimated from reference gene primer amplification. Here immunoSEQ multiplex PCR was the method, and the copy in TCRdb shows in-frame clones only, minus some. V and J calls and clone size follow that table, whereas D and trimming were derived from the DNA. The data show some 130,000 clones, approximately 86% seen once. The germline V gene has CDR1 LGHDT and CDR2 YNNKEL (reference sequence). The V end lost 4 bases, the J end lost 10 bases, and 14 bases lay between the germline ends. The CDR3 runs to 13 residues. The source of this sequence is an older woman with COVID-19, enrolled during active disease. Material for sequencing was peripheral blood. The chain employs TRBV3-1 (or the pseudogene TRBV3-2) and TRBJ2-1; D is ambiguous. Here the CDR3 DNA reads TGTGCCAGCAGCCCGGCAGGCCAGGAAGAGCAGTTCTTC. It yields the protein CASSPAGQEEQFF.